Reported below is one T cell receptor beta chain. Generated by immunoSEQ multiplex PCR, the TCRdb table keeps only in-frame clones and is missing some. The table records 45,000 to 60,000 clones, 81% of them present only once. Germline V lookup: CDR1 LNHDA, CDR2 SQIVND (reference sequence). There are 13 residues in the CDR3. Trimming took 10 bases from V and 1 from J, leaving 14 bases between them. This sample is part of a study of T cells in tumors after PD-1 blockade. The rearrangement joins TRBV19 to TRBJ2-7, with a tentative D call TRBD1 (6 bases). The sample was PBMCs, taken before anti-PD-1 treatment. The sequence derives from a human donor with basal cell carcinoma. CDR3 DNA sequence: TGTGCCACCGAGACAGGAACTTCCTACGAGCAGTACTTC. Translation gives CATETGTSYEQYF.